In this sample, the clone carrying this T cell receptor (beta chain) turned up a few times. Trimming took 4 bases from V and 1 from J, leaving 22 bases between them. Germline CDR1 and CDR2: SGDLS and YYNGEE. CDR3 length equals 18 residues. This sample was included in a study of blood T cell repertoires in COVID-19. Overall study context: Italy, Spain and the United States were the sources of the convalescent and acute COVID-19 samples. The analysed material was cDNA or gDNA that came from T cells, B-cell-depleted T cells, or PBMCs.

Original analysis: Reference gene primer amplification in the assay estimated nucleated cell counts. Generated by immunoSEQ multiplex PCR, the TCRdb table keeps only in-frame clones and is missing some. D and trimming come from the DNA, and the V and J calls and clone size come from that table. The table records roughly 200,000 clones, around four fifths of them present only once. Material: peripheral blood. This clonotype was sampled from a woman aged 80 or older with COVID-19, enrolled during active disease. The chain employs TRBV9 and TRBJ2-3; possible D gene TRBD2, 7 bases. As DNA, the CDR3 is TGTGCCAGCAGCCCCCCGGCGGGGGCCTCTTACCGCACAGATACGCAGTATTTT. It specifies CASSPPAGASYRTDTQYF.